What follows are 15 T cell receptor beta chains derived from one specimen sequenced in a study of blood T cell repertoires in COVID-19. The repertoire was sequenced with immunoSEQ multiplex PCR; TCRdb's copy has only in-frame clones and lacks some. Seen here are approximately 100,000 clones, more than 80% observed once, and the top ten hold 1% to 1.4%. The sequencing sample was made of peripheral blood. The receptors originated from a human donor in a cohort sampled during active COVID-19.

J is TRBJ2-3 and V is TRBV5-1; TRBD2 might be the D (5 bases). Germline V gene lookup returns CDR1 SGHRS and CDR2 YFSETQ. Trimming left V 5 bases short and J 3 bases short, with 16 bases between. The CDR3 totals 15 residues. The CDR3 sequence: CASRERGTGTDTQYF. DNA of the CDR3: TGCGCCAGCAGGGAACGAGGAACGGGGACAGATACGCAGTATTTT.

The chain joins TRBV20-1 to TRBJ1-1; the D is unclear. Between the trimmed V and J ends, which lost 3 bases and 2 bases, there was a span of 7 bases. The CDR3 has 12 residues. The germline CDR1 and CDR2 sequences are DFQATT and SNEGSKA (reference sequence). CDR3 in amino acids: CSASYRNTEAFF. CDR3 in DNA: TGCAGTGCTAGTTACAGAAACACTGAAGCTTTCTTT.

The CDR3 DNA reads as TGTGCCAGCAGCTTAGGATCAGTGTTCAATGGCTACACCTTC. The encoded protein is CASSLGSVFNGYTF. The chain combines TRBV7-2 with TRBJ1-2; D remains ambiguous. CDR1 and CDR2 (germline): SGHTA, FQGNSA. V was pared by 1 base and J by 6 bases, with 12 bases between. This CDR3 has 14 amino acids. Drawing the rest from reference TRBV7-2 and TRBJ1-2, the complete variable domain is GAGVSQSPSNKVTEKGKDVELRCDPISGHTALYWYRQSLGQGLEFLIYFQGNSAPDKSGLPSDRFSAERTGGSVSTLTIQRTQQEDSAVYLCASSLGSVFNGYTFGSGTRLTVV.

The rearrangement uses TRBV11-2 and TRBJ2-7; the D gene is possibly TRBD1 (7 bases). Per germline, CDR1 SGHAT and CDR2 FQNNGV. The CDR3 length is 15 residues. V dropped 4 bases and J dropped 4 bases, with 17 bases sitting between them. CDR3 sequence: CASSSRQGGGYEQYF. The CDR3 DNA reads TGTGCCAGCAGCTCCAGACAGGGAGGAGGTTACGAGCAGTACTTC. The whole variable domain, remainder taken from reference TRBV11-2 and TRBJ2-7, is EAGVAQSPRYKIIEKRQSVAFWCNPISGHATLYWYQQILGQGPKLLIQFQNNGVVDDSQLPKDRFSAERLKGVDSTLKIQPAKLEDSAVYLCASSSRQGGGYEQYFGPGTRLTVT.

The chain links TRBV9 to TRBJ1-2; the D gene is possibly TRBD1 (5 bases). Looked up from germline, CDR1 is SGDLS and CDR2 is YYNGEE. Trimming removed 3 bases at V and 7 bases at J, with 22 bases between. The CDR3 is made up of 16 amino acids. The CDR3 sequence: CASSGVGGWFSSGYTF. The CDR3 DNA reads TGTGCCAGCAGCGGTGTGGGGGGGTGGTTCTCCTCTGGCTACACCTTC.

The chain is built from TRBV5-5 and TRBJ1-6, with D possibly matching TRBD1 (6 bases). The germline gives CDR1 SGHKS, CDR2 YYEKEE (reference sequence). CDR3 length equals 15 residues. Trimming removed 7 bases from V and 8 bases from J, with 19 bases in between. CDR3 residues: CASGKGTPGDSPLHF. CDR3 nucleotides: TGTGCCAGCGGCAAAGGGACACCCGGGGATTCACCCCTCCACTTT.

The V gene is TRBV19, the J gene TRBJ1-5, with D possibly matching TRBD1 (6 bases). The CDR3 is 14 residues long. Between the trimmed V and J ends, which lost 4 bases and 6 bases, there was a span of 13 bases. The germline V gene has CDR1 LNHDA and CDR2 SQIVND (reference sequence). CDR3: CASSTNRASQPQHF. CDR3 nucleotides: TGTGCCAGTAGTACAAACAGGGCTAGTCAGCCCCAGCATTTT.

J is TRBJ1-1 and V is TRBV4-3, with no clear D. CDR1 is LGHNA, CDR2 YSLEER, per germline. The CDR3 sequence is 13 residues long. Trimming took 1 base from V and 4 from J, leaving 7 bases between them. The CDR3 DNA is TGCGCCAGCAGCCAAGTTTCCGGCACTGAAGCTTTCTTT. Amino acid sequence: CASSQVSGTEAFF.

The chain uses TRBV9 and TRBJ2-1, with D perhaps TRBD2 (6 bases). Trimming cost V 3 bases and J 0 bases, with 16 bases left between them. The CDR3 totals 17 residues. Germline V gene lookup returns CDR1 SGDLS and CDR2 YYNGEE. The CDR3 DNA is TGTGCCAGCAGCGCGGGACTCAAAACGAGCTCCTACAATGAGCAGTTCTTC. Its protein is CASSAGLKTSSYNEQFF.

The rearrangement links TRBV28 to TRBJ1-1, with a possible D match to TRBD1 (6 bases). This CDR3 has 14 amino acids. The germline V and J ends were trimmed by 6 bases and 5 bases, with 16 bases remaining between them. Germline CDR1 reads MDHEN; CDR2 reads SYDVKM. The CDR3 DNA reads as TGTGCCAGCAGATATCTTACAGGGATGACTGAAGCTTTCTTT. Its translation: CASRYLTGMTEAFF.

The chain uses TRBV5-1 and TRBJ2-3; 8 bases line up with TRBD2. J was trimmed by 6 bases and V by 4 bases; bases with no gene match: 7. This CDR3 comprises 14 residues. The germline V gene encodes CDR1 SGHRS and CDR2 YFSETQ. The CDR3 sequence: CASSPGLAWDTQYF. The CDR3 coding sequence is TGCGCCAGCAGCCCCGGACTAGCATGGGATACGCAGTATTTT.

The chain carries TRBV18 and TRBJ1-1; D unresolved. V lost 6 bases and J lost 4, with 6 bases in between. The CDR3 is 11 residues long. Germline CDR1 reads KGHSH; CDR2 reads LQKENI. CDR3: CASSPGTEAFF. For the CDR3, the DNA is TGTGCCAGCTCGCCCGGCACTGAAGCTTTCTTT. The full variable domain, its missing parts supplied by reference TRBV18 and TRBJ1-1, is NAGVMQNPRHLVRRRGQEARLRCSPMKGHSHVYWYRQLPEEGLKFMVYLQKENIIDESGMPKERFSAEFPKEGPSILRIQQVVRGDSAAYFCASSPGTEAFFGQGTRLTVV.

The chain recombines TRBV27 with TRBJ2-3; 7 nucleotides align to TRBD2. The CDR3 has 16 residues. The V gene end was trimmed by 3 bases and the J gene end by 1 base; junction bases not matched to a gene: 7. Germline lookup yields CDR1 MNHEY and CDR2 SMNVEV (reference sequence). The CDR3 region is CASSLNGRSGTDTQYF. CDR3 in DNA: TGTGCCAGCAGTTTGAACGGGAGGTCGGGCACAGATACGCAGTATTTT.

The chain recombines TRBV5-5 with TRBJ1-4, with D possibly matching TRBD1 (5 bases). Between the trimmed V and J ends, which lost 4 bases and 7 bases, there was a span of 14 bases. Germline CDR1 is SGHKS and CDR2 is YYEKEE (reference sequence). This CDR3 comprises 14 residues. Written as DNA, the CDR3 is TGTGCCAGCAGCCACTCAGGGCTAGGTGAAAAACTGTTTTTT. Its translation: CASSHSGLGEKLFF.

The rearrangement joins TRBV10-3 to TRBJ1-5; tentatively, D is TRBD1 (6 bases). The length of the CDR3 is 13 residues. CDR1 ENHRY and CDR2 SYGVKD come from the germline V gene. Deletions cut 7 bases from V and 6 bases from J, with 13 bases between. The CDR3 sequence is CAITHREGQPQHF. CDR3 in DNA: TGTGCCATCACTCACAGGGAGGGTCAGCCCCAGCATTTT.